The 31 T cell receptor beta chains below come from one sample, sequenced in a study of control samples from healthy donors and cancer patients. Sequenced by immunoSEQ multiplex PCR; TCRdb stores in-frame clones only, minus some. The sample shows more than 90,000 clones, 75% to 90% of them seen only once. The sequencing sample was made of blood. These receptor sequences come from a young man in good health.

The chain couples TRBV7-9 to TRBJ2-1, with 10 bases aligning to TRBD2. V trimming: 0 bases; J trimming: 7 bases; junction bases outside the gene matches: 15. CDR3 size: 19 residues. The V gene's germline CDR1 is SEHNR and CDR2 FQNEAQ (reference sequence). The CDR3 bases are TGTGCCAGCAGCTTAGCCGGGACTAGCGAGGTTCCCCCCCCTAATGAGCAGTTCTTC. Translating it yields CASSLAGTSEVPPPNEQFF.

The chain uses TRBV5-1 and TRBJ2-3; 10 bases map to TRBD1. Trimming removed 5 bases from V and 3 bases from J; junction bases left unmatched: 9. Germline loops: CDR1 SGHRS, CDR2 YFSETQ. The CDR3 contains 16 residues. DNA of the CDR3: TGCGCCAGCAGGCTCGTCTGGACAGGGGGTACAGATACGCAGTATTTT. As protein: CASRLVWTGGTDTQYF.

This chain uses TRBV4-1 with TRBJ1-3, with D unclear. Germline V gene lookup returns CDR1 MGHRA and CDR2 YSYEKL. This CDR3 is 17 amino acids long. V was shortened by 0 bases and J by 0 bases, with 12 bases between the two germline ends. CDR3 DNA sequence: TGCGCCAGCAGCCAAGAGAGAGGGATGAACTCTGGAAACACCATATATTTT. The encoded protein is CASSQERGMNSGNTIYF.

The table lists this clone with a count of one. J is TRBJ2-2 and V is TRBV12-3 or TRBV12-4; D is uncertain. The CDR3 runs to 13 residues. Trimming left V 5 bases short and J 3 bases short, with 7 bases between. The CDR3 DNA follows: TGTGCCAGCAGTCCTTCCTACACCGGGGAGCTGTTTTTT. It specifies CASSPSYTGELFF.

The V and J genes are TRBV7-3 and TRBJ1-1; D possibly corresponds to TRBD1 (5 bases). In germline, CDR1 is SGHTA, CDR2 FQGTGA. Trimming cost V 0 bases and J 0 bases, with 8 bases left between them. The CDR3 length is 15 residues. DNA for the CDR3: TGTGCCAGCAGCTTAACACGGGGGGTGAACACTGAAGCTTTCTTT. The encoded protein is CASSLTRGVNTEAFF. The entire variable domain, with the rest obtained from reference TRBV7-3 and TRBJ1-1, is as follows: GAGVSQTPSNKVTEKGKYVELRCDPISGHTALYWYRQSLGQGPEFLIYFQGTGAADDSGLPNDRFFAVRPEGSVSTLKIQRTERGDSAVYLCASSLTRGVNTEAFFGQGTRLTVV.

As DNA, the CDR3 is TGTGCCAGCAGCCTGACAGGCACCACTGAAGCTTTCTTT. This sequence encodes CASSLTGTTEAFF. This rearrangement joins TRBV7-9 to TRBJ1-1; D is perhaps TRBD1 (6 bases). This CDR3 region has 13 residues. V was clipped by 5 bases and J by 4 bases, with 11 bases between them. The germline gives CDR1 SEHNR, CDR2 FQNEAQ (reference sequence). Based on the CDR3 plus reference TRBV7-9 and TRBJ1-1, the full variable domain is DTGVSQNPRHKITKRGQNVTFRCDPISEHNRLYWYRQTLGQGPEFLTYFQNEAQLEKSRLLSDRFSAERPKGSFSTLEIQRTEQGDSAMYLCASSLTGTTEAFFGQGTRLTVV.

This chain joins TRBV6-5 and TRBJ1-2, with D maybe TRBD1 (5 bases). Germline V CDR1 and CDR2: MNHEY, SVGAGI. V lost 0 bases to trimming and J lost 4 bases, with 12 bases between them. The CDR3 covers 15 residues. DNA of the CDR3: TGTGCCAGCAGTTACTCAGTCGGGACCGGCTATGGCTACACCTTC. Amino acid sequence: CASSYSVGTGYGYTF.

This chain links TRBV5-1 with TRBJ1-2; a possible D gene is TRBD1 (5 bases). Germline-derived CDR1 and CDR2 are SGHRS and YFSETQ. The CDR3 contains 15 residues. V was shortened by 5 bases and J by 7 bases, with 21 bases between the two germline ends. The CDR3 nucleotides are TGCGCCAGCAGTACGGGACTCAGGGAGCATGGTGGCTACACCTTC. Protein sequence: CASSTGLREHGGYTF.

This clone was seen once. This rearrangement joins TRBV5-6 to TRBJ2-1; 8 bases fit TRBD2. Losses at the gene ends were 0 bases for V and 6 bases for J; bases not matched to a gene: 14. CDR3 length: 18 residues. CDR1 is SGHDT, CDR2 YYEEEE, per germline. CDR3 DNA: TGTGCCAGCAGCTTGGCTCACACCAGTAGCGGGATACTCAATGAGCAGTTCTTC. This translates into CASSLAHTSSGILNEQFF. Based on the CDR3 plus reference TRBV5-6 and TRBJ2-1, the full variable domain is DAGVTQSPTHLIKTRGQQVTLRCSPKSGHDTVSWYQQALGQGPQFIFQYYEEEERQRGNFPDRFSGHQFPNYSSELNVNALLLGDSALYLCASSLAHTSSGILNEQFFGPGTRLTVL.

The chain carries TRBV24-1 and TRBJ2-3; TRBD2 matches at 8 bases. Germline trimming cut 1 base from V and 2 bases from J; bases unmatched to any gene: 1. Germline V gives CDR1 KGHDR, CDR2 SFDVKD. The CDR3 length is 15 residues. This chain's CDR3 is CATSDLAGDTDTQYF. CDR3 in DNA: TGTGCCACCAGTGATTTAGCGGGAGACACAGATACGCAGTATTTT.

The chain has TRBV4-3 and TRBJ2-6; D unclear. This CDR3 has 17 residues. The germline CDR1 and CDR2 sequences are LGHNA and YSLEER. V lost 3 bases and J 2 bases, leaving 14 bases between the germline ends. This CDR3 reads CASSHLGLEAGANVLTF. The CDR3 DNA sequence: TGCGCCAGCAGCCACCTCGGCCTCGAAGCTGGGGCCAACGTCCTGACTTTC.

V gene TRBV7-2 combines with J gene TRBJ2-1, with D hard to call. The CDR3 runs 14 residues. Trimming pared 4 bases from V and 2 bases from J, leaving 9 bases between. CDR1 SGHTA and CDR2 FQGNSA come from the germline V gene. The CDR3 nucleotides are TGTGCCAGCAGCTCTGACCCCCCCTACAATGAGCAGTTCTTC. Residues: CASSSDPPYNEQFF.

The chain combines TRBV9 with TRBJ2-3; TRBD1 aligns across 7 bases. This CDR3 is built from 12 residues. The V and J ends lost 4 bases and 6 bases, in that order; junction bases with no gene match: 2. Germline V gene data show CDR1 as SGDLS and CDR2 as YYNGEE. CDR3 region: CASSLTGDTQYF. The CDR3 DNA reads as TGTGCCAGCAGCCTGACAGGGGATACGCAGTATTTT.

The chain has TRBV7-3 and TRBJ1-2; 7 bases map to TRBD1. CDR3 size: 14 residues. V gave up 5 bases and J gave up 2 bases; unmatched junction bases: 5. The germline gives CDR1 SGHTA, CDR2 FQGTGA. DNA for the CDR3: TGTGCCAGCAGCCCTTGGGGACAGAACTATGGCTACACCTTC. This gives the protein CASSPWGQNYGYTF.

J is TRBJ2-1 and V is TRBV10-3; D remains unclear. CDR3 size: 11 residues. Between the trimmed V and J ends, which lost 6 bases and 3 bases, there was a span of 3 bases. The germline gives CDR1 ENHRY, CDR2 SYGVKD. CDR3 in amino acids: CAIRDYNEQFF. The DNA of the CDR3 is TGTGCCATCAGAGACTACAATGAGCAGTTCTTC.

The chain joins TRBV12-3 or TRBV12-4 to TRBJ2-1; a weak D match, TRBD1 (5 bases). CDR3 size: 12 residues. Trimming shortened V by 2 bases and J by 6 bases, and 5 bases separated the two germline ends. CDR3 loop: CASSLQGNEQFF. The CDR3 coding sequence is TGTGCCAGCAGTTTACAGGGCAATGAGCAGTTCTTC.

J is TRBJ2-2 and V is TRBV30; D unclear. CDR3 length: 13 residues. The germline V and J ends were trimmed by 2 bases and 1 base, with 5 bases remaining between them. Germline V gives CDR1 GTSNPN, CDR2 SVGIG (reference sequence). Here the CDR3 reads CAWSPGNTGELFF. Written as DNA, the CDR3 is TGTGCCTGGAGTCCCGGGAACACCGGGGAGCTGTTTTTT.

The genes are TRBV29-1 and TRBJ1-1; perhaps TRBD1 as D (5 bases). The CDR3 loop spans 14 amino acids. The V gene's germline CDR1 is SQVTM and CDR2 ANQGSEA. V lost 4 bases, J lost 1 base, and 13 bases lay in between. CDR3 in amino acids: CSVAGRRGNTEAFF. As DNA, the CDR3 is TGCAGCGTTGCGGGGCGAAGAGGGAACACTGAAGCTTTCTTT.

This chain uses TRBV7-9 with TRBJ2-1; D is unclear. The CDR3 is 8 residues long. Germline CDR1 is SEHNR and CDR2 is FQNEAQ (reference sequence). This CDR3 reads CGGDEQFF. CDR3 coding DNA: TGTGGAGGCGATGAGCAGTTCTTC.

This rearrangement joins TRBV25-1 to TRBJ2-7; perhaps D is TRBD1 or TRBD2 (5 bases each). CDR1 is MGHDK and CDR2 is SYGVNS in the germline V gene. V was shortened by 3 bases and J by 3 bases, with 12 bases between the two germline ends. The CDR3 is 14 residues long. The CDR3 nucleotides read TGTGCCAGCAGTGATAATGGGGGAAGCTACGAGCAGTACGTC. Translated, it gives CASSDNGGSYEQYV.

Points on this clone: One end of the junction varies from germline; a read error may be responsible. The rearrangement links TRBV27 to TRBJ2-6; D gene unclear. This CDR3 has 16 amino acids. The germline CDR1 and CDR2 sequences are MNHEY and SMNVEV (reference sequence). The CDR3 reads CAGSRQASSGANVLTF. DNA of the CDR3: TGTGCCGGCAGTAGGCAGGCAAGCTCTGGGGCCAACGTCCTGACTTTC.

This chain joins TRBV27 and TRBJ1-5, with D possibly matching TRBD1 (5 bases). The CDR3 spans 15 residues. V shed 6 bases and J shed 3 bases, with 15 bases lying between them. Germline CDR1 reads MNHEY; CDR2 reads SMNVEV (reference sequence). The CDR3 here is CASSGQGLHNQPQHF. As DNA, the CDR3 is TGTGCCAGCAGCGGTCAGGGACTGCACAATCAGCCCCAGCATTTT.

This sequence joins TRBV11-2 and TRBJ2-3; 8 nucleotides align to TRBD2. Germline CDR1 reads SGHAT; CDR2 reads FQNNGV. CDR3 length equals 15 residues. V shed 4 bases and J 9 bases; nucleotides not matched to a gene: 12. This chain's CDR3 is CASSSGGTSGRTQYF. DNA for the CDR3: TGTGCCAGCAGCTCCGGCGGGACTAGTGGGCGGACGCAGTATTTT. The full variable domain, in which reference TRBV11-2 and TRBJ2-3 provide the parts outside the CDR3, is EAGVAQSPRYKIIEKRQSVAFWCNPISGHATLYWYQQILGQGPKLLIQFQNNGVVDDSQLPKDRFSAERLKGVDSTLKIQPAKLEDSAVYLCASSSGGTSGRTQYFGPGTRLTVL.

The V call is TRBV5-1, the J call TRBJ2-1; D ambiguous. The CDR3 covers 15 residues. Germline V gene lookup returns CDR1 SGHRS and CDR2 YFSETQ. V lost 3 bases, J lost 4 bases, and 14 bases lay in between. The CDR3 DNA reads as TGCGCCAGCAGCTCATCCCAGTCTATGTACAATGAGCAGTTCTTC. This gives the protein CASSSSQSMYNEQFF.

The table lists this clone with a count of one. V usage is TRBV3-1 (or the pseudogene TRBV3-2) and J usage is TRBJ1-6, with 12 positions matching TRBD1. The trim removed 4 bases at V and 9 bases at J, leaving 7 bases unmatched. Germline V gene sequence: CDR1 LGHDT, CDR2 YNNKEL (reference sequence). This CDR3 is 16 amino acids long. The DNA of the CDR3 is TGTGCCAGCAGCCCAGCCGGGACAGGGGGCTTTTCACCCCTCCACTTT. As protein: CASSPAGTGGFSPLHF.

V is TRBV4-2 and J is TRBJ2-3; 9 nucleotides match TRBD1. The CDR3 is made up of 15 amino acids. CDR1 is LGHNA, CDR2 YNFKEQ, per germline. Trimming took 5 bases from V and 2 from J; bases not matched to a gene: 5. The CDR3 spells CASSEQGAPTDTQYF. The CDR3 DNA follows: TGTGCCAGCAGCGAACAGGGGGCCCCCACAGATACGCAGTATTTT.

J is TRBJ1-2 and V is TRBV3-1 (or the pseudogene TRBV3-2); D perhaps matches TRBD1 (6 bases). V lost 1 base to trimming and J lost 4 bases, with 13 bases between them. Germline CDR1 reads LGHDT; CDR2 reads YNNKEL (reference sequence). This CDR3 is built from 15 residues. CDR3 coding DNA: TGTGCCAGCAGCCAAGCTAATCAGGGGCGCTATGGCTACACCTTC. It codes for CASSQANQGRYGYTF.

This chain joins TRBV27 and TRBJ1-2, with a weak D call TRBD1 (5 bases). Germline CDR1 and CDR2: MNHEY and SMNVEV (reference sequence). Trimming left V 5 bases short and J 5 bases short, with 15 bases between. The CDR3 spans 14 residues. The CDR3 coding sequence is TGTGCCAGCAGTCCTCAGGGAGGGAGATATGGCTACACCTTC. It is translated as CASSPQGGRYGYTF.

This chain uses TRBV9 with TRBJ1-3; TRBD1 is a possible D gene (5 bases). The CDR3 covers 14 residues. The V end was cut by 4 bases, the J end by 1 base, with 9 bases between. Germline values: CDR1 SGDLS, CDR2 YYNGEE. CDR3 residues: CASSPGTSGNTIYF. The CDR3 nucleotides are TGTGCCAGCAGCCCTGGGACGTCTGGAAACACCATATATTTT.

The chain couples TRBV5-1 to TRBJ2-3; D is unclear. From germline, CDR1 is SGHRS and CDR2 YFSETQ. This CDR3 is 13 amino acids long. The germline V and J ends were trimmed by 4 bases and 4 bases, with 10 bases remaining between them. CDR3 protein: CASSRLGSDTQYF. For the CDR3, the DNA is TGCGCCAGCAGCCGTCTGGGTTCAGATACGCAGTATTTT.

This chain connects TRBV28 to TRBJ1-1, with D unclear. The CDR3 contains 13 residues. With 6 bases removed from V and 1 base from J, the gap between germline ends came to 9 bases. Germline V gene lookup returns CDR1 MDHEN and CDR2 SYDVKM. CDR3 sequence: CASSLQPNTEAFF. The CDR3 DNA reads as TGTGCCAGCAGCCTTCAGCCGAACACTGAAGCTTTCTTT.